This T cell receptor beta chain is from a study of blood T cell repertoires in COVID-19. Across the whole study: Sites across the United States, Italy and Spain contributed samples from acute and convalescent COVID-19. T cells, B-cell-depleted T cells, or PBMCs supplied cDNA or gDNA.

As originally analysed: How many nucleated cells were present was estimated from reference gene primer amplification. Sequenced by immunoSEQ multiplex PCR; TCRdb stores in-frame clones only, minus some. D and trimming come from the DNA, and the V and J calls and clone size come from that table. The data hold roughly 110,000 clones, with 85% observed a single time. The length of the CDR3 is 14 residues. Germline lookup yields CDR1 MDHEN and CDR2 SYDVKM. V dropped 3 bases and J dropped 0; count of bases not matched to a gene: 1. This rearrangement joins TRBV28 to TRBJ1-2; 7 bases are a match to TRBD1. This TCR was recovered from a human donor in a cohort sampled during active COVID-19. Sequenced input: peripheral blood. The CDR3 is CASSFGTANYGYTF. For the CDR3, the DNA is TGTGCCAGCAGTTTTGGGACAGCTAACTATGGCTACACCTTC.